The 26 T cell receptor beta chains listed next were all sequenced from one sample in a study of memory CD4+ T cells and cytomegalovirus serostatus. The sort gate was single viable CD3+CD4+CD8-CD45RO+ cells for memory CD4+ T cells. Assay used: immunoSEQ multiplex PCR; TCRdb lists only in-frame clones, some missing. Of more than 45,000 clones detected, 81% appear once; the ten largest clones hold 1% to 1.2%. Source material: memory CD4+ T cells from blood. Receptors were obtained from an adult in good health and CMV-seronegative.

The V and J genes are TRBV6-1 and TRBJ1-5; D uncertain. From germline, CDR1 is MNHNS and CDR2 SASEGT. Trimming took 2 bases from V and 1 from J, leaving 6 bases between them. The CDR3 covers 14 residues. CDR3 sequence (DNA): TGTGCCAGCAGTGAATTGGACAGCAATCAGCCCCAGCATTTT. Amino acid sequence: CASSELDSNQPQHF.

CDR3 in amino acids: CASSPSFRDSSYEQYF. DNA of the CDR3: TGTGCCAGCAGCCCCAGCTTCCGGGACAGTAGCTACGAGCAGTACTTC. V and J are TRBV7-9 and TRBJ2-5, with 7 bases aligning to TRBD1. The tail of the sequence fits TRBJ2-7 better, so the J call may be wrong. Germline CDR1 SEHNR, CDR2 FQNEAQ (reference sequence). There are 16 residues in the CDR3.

J is TRBJ2-7 and V is TRBV28; unclear D gene. V was shortened by 5 bases and J by 3 bases, with 11 bases between the two germline ends. This CDR3 has 13 amino acids. Per germline, CDR1 MDHEN and CDR2 SYDVKM. CDR3 DNA sequence: TGTGCCAGCAGTCCCGTTGGGGTCTACGAGCAGTACTTC. This sequence encodes CASSPVGVYEQYF.

The gene calls are TRBV7-2 and TRBJ1-5; D is ambiguous. V shed 2 bases and J shed 1 base, with 9 bases lying between them. The germline gives CDR1 SGHTA, CDR2 FQGNSA. This CDR3 is built from 15 residues. This chain's CDR3 is CASSLIDGSNQPQHF. Written as DNA, the CDR3 is TGTGCCAGCAGCTTAATTGACGGCAGCAATCAGCCCCAGCATTTT. Looking up the rest from reference TRBV7-2 and TRBJ1-5 gives the full variable domain: GAGVSQSPSNKVTEKGKDVELRCDPISGHTALYWYRQSLGQGLEFLIYFQGNSAPDKSGLPSDRFSAERTGGSVSTLTIQRTQQEDSAVYLCASSLIDGSNQPQHFGDGTRLSIL.

This clone has only one observation. The gene calls are TRBV14 and TRBJ2-2; possibly TRBD1 for D (5 bases). Germline V gene sequence: CDR1 SGHDN, CDR2 FVKESK. The CDR3 covers 15 residues. Deletions cut 1 base from V and 6 bases from J, with 12 bases between. The CDR3: CASSQVMGPAGELFF. As DNA, the CDR3 is TGTGCCAGCAGCCAAGTGATGGGGCCCGCCGGGGAGCTGTTTTTT.

In this sample, this clone turned up once. The J gene is TRBJ1-3, the V gene TRBV7-3, with 9 bases fitting TRBD1. Germline V lookup: CDR1 SGHTA, CDR2 FQGTGA. Trimming at V came to 6 bases and at J to 2 bases, leaving 5 bases not matched to a gene. The CDR3 runs 15 residues. CDR3 residues: CASSPQGAPGNTIYF. For the CDR3, the DNA is TGTGCCAGCAGTCCACAGGGGGCGCCTGGAAACACCATATATTTT.

About this clone itself: At one end, the junction sequence differs from germline, possibly due to a read error. The genes are TRBV5-1 and TRBJ2-1, with D unresolved. From germline, CDR1 is SGHRS and CDR2 YFSETQ. This CDR3 is 12 amino acids long. The CDR3 bases are TGCGCCAGCAGCTTGGACTACCATGAGCAGTTCTTC. This encodes CASSLDYHEQFF.

The chain carries TRBV10-2 and TRBJ2-3; D is undetermined. Trimming left V 6 bases short and J 0 bases short, with 4 bases between. This CDR3 contains 12 residues. Germline V gene lookup returns CDR1 WSHSY and CDR2 SAAADI. The CDR3 DNA reads as TGCGCCAGCAGACGTAGCACAGATACGCAGTATTTT. It translates to CASRRSTDTQYF.

This chain connects TRBV29-1 to TRBJ1-2; 11 bases agree with TRBD1. CDR3 size: 13 residues. Trimming cost V 3 bases and J 5 bases; bases outside gene matches: 2. Germline CDR1 is SQVTM and CDR2 is ANQGSEA. CDR3 DNA: TGCAGCGTTGATGGGACAGGGGGATATGGCTACACCTTC. This gives the protein CSVDGTGGYGYTF.

V usage is TRBV20-1 and J usage is TRBJ1-3; D perhaps matches TRBD1 (6 bases). The CDR3 spans 11 residues. V lost 5 bases and J lost 4, with 6 bases in between. CDR1 is DFQATT and CDR2 is SNEGSKA in the germline V gene (reference sequence). The CDR3 region has the DNA TGCAGTGCTGGACAGGGAAACACCATATATTTT. Translating gives CSAGQGNTIYF.

The rearrangement joins TRBV6-1 to TRBJ2-3, with unresolved D. Trimming left V 7 bases short and J 1 base short, with 15 bases between. Germline lookup yields CDR1 MNHNS and CDR2 SASEGT. The CDR3 has 15 residues. The CDR3, as DNA: TGTGCCAGCACCCTGGGCAACACACGCACAGATACGCAGTATTTT. The encoded protein is CASTLGNTRTDTQYF.

The V gene is TRBV7-2, the J gene TRBJ2-1; tentatively, D is TRBD1 (5 bases). The germline V gene has CDR1 SGHTA and CDR2 FQGNSA. The CDR3 has 11 amino acids. V was pared by 5 bases and J by 12 bases, with 11 bases between. The CDR3 region is CASSVQVAQFF. CDR3 sequence (DNA): TGTGCCAGCAGCGTACAGGTGGCGCAGTTCTTC.

V gene TRBV2 combines with J gene TRBJ2-1, with D unclear. CDR3 length equals 12 residues. Trimming removed 2 bases from V and 9 bases from J, with 8 bases in between. Germline V gene data show CDR1 as SNHLY and CDR2 as FYNNEI. CDR3: CASSETVTEQFF. In DNA form, the CDR3 reads TGTGCCAGCAGTGAAACGGTCACTGAGCAGTTCTTC.

The rearrangement joins TRBV11-3 to TRBJ2-3, with D perhaps TRBD2 (6 bases). Trimming pared 2 bases from V and 8 bases from J, leaving 29 bases between. This CDR3 contains 19 residues. Germline V gene sequence: CDR1 SGHNT, CDR2 YENEEA. The CDR3: CASSLPGSEREDRLATQYF. The CDR3 DNA follows: TGTGCCAGCAGCTTACCCGGGAGCGAGAGGGAGGACCGCTTGGCTACGCAGTATTTT.

This chain links TRBV5-1 with TRBJ2-1; D possibly corresponds to TRBD1 (6 bases). CDR3 length: 15 residues. V was trimmed by 0 bases and J by 9 bases, leaving 16 bases between them. Germline V gives CDR1 SGHRS, CDR2 YFSETQ. Here the CDR3 DNA reads TGCGCCAGCAGCTTGGAGGGGGTCGGGCGTACTGAGCAGTTCTTC. Protein product: CASSLEGVGRTEQFF.

V and J are TRBV19 and TRBJ1-1; the D gene is possibly TRBD1 (6 bases). Deletions cut 2 bases from V and 5 bases from J, with 21 bases between. This CDR3 region has 17 residues. Germline V gene sequence: CDR1 LNHDA, CDR2 SQIVND (reference sequence). CDR3 residues: CASSIREGTQGKTEAFF. The CDR3 region has the DNA TGTGCCAGTAGTATACGGGAGGGAACACAGGGCAAGACTGAAGCTTTCTTT.

The chain's CDR3 is CASSVTGPMLNTGELFF. For the CDR3, the DNA is TGTGCCAGCTCCGTTACGGGACCCATGTTGAACACCGGGGAGCTGTTTTTT. The J gene is TRBJ2-2, the V gene TRBV7-6, with D perhaps matching TRBD1 or TRBD2 (5 bases each). In germline, CDR1 is SGHVS, CDR2 FNYEAQ. V gave up 8 bases and J gave up 1 base, with 20 bases separating them. CDR3 length: 17 residues.

The chain couples TRBV5-4 to TRBJ2-1; 9 bases are a match to TRBD2. In germline, CDR1 is SGHNT, CDR2 YYREEE (reference sequence). This CDR3 has 15 amino acids. V shed 0 bases and J 4 bases; nucleotides not matched to a gene: 2. CDR3 sequence (DNA): TGTGCCAGCAGCTTGGACCTAGCGGGGTACAATGAGCAGTTCTTC. Residues: CASSLDLAGYNEQFF. Using reference TRBV5-4 and TRBJ2-1 for the parts outside the CDR3, the full variable domain is ETGVTQSPTHLIKTRGQQVTLRCSSQSGHNTVSWYQQALGQGPQFIFQYYREEENGRGNFPPRFSGLQFPNYSSELNVNALELDDSALYLCASSLDLAGYNEQFFGPGTRLTVL.

The CDR3 DNA sequence: TGCGCCAGCAGCTTGACTAGCGGGAACACCGGGGAGCTGTTTTTT. It specifies CASSLTSGNTGELFF. This chain joins TRBV5-1 and TRBJ2-2, with 8 positions matching TRBD2. The CDR3 consists of 15 residues. Per germline, CDR1 SGHRS and CDR2 YFSETQ. Unmatched junction bases numbered 0, after V lost 1 base and J lost 1 base.

This clone was recorded once. The CDR3 nucleotides read TGTGCCAGCAGCCAAGATTCTCATAGCAATCAGCCCCAGCATTTT. It yields the protein CASSQDSHSNQPQHF. The gene calls are TRBV4-2 and TRBJ1-5; D not certain. Germline values: CDR1 LGHNA, CDR2 YNFKEQ. Trimming took off 0 bases at V and 0 bases at J, with 6 bases between the two ends. The CDR3 consists of 15 residues.

This chain uses TRBV7-2 with TRBJ2-7; 8 bases are a match to TRBD1. Germline V gene lookup returns CDR1 SGHTA and CDR2 FQGNSA. CDR3 length equals 15 residues. J gave up 0 bases and V 5 bases, and 6 bases lay outside the gene matches. The CDR3 sequence is CASSGTGGYSYEQYF. The CDR3 region has the DNA TGTGCCAGCAGCGGCACAGGGGGGTACTCCTACGAGCAGTACTTC.

The chain carries TRBV6-1 and TRBJ1-5; D unresolved. V shed 6 bases and J shed 4 bases, with 16 bases lying between them. There are 15 residues in the CDR3. Germline V gene lookup returns CDR1 MNHNS and CDR2 SASEGT. CDR3 sequence reads: CASRMSRASNQPQHF. CDR3 sequence (DNA): TGTGCCAGCAGGATGAGCCGGGCCTCAAATCAGCCCCAGCATTTT.

The V and J genes are TRBV15 and TRBJ2-7; possibly TRBD1 or TRBD2 for D (5 bases each). Germline loops: CDR1 LNHNV, CDR2 YYDKDF (reference sequence). CDR3 size: 16 residues. The V end was cut by 0 bases, the J end by 3 bases, with 15 bases between. CDR3 bases: TGTGCCACCAGCAGAGATTTTTGGGGGATGAACTACGAGCAGTACTTC. It is translated as CATSRDFWGMNYEQYF.

The chain recombines TRBV7-8 with TRBJ1-4; no clear D. Germline V lookup: CDR1 SGHVS, CDR2 FQNEAQ. This CDR3 comprises 15 residues. V was pared by 0 bases and J by 6 bases, with 11 bases between. CDR3 residues: CASSLASLGYEKLFF. CDR3 coding DNA: TGTGCCAGCAGCTTAGCGTCTTTGGGCTATGAAAAACTGTTTTTT. Filled out from reference TRBV7-8 and TRBJ1-4, the complete variable domain reads GAGVSQSPRYKVAKRGQDVALRCDPISGHVSLFWYQQALGQGPEFLTYFQNEAQLDKSGLPSDRFFAERPEGSVSTLKIQRTQQEDSAVYLCASSLASLGYEKLFFGSGTQLSVL.

V and J are TRBV27 and TRBJ2-1, with 8 bases identical to TRBD2. Germline lookup yields CDR1 MNHEY and CDR2 SMNVEV (reference sequence). The junction had 7 bases not matched to a gene; V was cut back by 2 bases and J by 7 bases. The CDR3 has 15 residues. The CDR3 region has the DNA TGTGCCAGCAGTTTAGGGAGCGGGAGTAGAAATGAGCAGTTCTTC. Its translation: CASSLGSGSRNEQFF.

This clone has just one count. The chain combines TRBV7-2 with TRBJ2-7; D remains ambiguous. CDR1 is SGHTA and CDR2 is FQGNSA in the germline V gene. CDR3 length equals 11 residues. V was clipped by 2 bases and J by 3 bases, with 2 bases between them. CDR3 nucleotides: TGTGCCAGCAGCTTATTCTACGAGCAGTACTTC. It specifies CASSLFYEQYF.